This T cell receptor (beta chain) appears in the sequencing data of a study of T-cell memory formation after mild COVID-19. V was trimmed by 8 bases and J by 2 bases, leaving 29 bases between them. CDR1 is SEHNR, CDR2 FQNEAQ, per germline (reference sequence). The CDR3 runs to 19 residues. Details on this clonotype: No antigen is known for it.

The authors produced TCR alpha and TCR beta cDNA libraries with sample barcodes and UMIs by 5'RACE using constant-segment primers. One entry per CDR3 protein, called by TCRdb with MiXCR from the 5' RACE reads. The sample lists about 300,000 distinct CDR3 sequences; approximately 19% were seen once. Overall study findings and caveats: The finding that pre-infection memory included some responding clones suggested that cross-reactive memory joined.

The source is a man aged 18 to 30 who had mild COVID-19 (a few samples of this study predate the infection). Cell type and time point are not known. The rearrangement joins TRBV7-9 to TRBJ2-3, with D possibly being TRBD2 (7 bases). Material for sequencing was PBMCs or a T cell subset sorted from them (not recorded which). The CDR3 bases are TGTGCCAGCCCGACGTCTACTCGGGGGGCCTCTCTTACCACAGATACGCAGTATTTT. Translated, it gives CASPTSTRGASLTTDTQYF. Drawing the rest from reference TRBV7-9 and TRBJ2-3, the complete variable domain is DTGVSQNPRHKITKRGQNVTFRCDPISEHNRLYWYRQTLGQGPEFLTYFQNEAQLEKSRLLSDRFSAERPKGSFSTLEIQRTEQGDSAMYLCASPTSTRGASLTTDTQYFGPGTRLTVL.